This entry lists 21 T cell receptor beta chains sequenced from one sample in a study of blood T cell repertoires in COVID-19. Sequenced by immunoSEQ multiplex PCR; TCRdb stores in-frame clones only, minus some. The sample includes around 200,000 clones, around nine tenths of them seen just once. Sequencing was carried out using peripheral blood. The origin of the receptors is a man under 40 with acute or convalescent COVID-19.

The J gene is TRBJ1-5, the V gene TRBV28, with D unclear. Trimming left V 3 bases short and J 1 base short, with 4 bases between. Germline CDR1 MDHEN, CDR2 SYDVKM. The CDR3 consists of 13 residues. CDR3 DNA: TGTGCCAGCAGTTTCATGAGCAATCAGCCCCAGCATTTT. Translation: CASSFMSNQPQHF.

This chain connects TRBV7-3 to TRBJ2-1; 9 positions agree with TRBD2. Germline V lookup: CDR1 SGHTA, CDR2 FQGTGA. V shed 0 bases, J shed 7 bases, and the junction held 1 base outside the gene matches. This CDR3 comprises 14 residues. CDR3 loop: CASSLTSGSNEQFF. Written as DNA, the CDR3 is TGTGCCAGCAGCTTAACTAGCGGGAGTAATGAGCAGTTCTTC.

The CDR3 coding sequence is TGTGCCAGCAGCGCCCTATCCGGGGAGCTGTTTTTT. The encoded protein is CASSALSGELFF. The chain links TRBV9 to TRBJ2-2; D not resolved. Germline lookup yields CDR1 SGDLS and CDR2 YYNGEE. Between the trimmed V and J ends, which lost 3 bases and 6 bases, there was a span of 6 bases. The CDR3 consists of 12 residues.

CDR3 in DNA: TGTGCCAGCAGTTCACATACAGGGTATAATCAGCCCCAGCATTTT. This gives the protein CASSSHTGYNQPQHF. The rearrangement uses TRBV27 and TRBJ1-5; a weak D match, TRBD1 (6 bases). Germline CDR1 MNHEY, CDR2 SMNVEV (reference sequence). Between the trimmed V and J ends, which lost 4 bases and 4 bases, there was a span of 14 bases. This CDR3 has 15 amino acids.

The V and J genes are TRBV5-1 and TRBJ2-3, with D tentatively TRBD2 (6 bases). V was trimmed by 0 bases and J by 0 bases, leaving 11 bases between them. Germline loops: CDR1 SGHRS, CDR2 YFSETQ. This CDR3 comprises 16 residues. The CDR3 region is CASSLELAASTDTQYF. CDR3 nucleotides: TGCGCCAGCAGCTTGGAATTAGCGGCTAGCACAGATACGCAGTATTTT.

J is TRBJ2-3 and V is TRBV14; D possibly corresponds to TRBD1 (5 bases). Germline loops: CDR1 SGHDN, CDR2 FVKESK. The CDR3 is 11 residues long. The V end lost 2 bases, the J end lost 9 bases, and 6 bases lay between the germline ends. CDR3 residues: CASSQRGTQYF. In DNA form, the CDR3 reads TGTGCCAGCAGCCAAAGGGGAACGCAGTATTTT.

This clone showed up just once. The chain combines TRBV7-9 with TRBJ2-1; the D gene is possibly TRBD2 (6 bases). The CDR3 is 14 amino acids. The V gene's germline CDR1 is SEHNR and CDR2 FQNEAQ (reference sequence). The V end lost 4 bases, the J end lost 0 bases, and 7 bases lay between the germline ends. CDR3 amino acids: CASSWTNSYNEQFF. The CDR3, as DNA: TGTGCCAGCAGCTGGACTAACTCCTACAATGAGCAGTTCTTC.

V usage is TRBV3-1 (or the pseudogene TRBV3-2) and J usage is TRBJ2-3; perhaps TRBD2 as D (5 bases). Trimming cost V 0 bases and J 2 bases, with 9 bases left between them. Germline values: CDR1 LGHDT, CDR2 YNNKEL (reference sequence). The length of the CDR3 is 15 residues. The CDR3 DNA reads TGTGCCAGCAGCCAAGAAAGGACTTCCACAGATACGCAGTATTTT. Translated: CASSQERTSTDTQYF.

CDR3 DNA sequence: TGTGCCATCAGTGAGATGCGTTGGTCCGGAGCCTTCCCGAATCAGCCCCAGCATTTT. Amino acids: CAISEMRWSGAFPNQPQHF. The chain joins TRBV10-3 to TRBJ1-5; D ambiguous. CDR3 length equals 19 residues. Looked up from germline, CDR1 is ENHRY and CDR2 is SYGVKD. Trimming removed 2 bases at V and 4 bases at J, with 24 bases between.

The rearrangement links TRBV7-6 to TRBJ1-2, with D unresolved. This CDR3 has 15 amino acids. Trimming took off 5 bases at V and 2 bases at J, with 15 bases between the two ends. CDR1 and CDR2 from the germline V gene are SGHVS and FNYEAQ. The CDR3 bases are TGTGCCAGCAGCGCAAGCAACGGGGTGAACTATGGCTACACCTTC. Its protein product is CASSASNGVNYGYTF.

CDR3: CASSPRGQGEAFF. CDR3 nucleotide sequence: TGCGCCAGCAGCCCCCGTGGACAGGGTGAAGCTTTCTTT. V and J are TRBV4-1 and TRBJ1-1; 8 bases line up with TRBD1. Germline V gene data show CDR1 as MGHRA and CDR2 as YSYEKL. Trimming removed 4 bases from V and 7 bases from J; junction bases left unmatched: 5. This CDR3 region has 13 residues.

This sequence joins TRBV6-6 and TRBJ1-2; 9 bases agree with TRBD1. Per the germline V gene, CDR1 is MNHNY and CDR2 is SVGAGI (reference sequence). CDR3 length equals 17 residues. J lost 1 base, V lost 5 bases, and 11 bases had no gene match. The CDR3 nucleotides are TGTGCCAGCAGTCTTCACATCGGGACAGGGAGTAACTATGGCTACACCTTC. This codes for CASSLHIGTGSNYGYTF.

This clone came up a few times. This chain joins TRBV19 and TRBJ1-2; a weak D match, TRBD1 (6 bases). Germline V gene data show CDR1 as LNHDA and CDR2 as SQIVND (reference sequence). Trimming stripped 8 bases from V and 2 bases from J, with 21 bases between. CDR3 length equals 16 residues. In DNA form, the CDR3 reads TGTGCCAGTTCCCAAGAGCCCGGGCAGGGGAACTATGGCTACACCTTC. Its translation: CASSQEPGQGNYGYTF.

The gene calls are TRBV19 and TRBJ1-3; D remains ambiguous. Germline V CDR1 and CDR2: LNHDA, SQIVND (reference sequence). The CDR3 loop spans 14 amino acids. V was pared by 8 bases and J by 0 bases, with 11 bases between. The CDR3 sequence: CASRRESSGNTIYF. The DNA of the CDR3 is TGTGCCAGTCGGCGGGAAAGCTCTGGAAACACCATATATTTT.

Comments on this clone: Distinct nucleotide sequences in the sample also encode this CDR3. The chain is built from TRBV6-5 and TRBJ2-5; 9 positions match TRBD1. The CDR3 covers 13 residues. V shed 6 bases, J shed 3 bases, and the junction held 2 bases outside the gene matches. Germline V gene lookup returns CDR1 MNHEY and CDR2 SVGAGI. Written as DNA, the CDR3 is TGTGCCAGCAGCCGGGACAGGGAAGAGACCCAGTACTTC. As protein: CASSRDREETQYF.

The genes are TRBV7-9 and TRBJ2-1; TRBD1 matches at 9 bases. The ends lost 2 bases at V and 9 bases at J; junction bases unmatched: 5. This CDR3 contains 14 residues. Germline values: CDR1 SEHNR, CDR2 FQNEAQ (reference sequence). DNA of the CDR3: TGTGCCAGCAGCTTAAAGGGACAGGGAAGTGAGCAGTTCTTC. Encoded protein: CASSLKGQGSEQFF.

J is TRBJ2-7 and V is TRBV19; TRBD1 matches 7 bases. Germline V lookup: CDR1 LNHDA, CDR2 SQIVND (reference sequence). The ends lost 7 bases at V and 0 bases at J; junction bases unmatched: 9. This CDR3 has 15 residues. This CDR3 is CASKDQGVSSYEQYF. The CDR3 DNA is TGTGCCAGTAAGGACCAGGGGGTGAGCTCCTACGAGCAGTACTTC.

The DNA for the CDR3 is TGTGCCACCAGTGACTCAGGGGCGAAGGGTGAGCAGTTCTTC. It encodes CATSDSGAKGEQFF. The chain couples TRBV24-1 to TRBJ2-1, with a tentative D call TRBD1 (6 bases). This CDR3 has 14 residues. Germline CDR1 and CDR2: KGHDR and SFDVKD. Trimming took off 4 bases at V and 9 bases at J, with 15 bases between the two ends.

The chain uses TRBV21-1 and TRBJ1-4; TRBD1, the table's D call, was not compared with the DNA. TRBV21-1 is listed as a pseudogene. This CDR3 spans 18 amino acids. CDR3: CASPRRQGQGATNEKLFF. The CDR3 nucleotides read TGTGCCAGCCCCCGACGCCAAGGCCAGGGGGCAACTAATGAAAAACTGTTTTTT.

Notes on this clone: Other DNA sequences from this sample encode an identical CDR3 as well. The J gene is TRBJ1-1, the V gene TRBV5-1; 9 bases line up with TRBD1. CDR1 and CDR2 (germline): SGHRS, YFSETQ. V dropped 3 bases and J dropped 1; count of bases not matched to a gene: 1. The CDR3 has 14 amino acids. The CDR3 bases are TGCGCCAGCAGCTCGGGACAGGGGAACACTGAAGCTTTCTTT. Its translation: CASSSGQGNTEAFF.

Here the CDR3 DNA reads TGTGCCAGCATTCCGGGACAGGTGATCTACGAGCAGTACTTC. This translates into CASIPGQVIYEQYF. This chain links TRBV6-4 with TRBJ2-7; TRBD1 aligns across 8 bases. The CDR3 length is 14 residues. Germline values: CDR1 MRHNA, CDR2 SNTAGT. Germline trimming cut 7 bases from V and 3 bases from J; bases unmatched to any gene: 8.